The present TCR beta chain was sequenced within a study of cytomegalovirus exposure and HLA in healthy donors. Points from the study as a whole: Across donors, sequencing depth was assumed by presence/absence analyses to be roughly uniform. Most of the TCR beta V segments (in an earlier analysis) were productive either about 87% or about 30% of the time. A later analysis found common viral pathogens apparently linked to several of the most significant clusters.

Primers for the PCR totalled 60 Vbeta and 13 Jbeta. Profiling relied on immunoSEQ multiplex PCR, and the TCRdb table lists in-frame clones only, not all of them. Here the sample spans 150,000 to 200,000 clones, 70% to 80% being singletons. Comment on this clone: Its antigen is not identified.

There were likely unrecorded immune exposures, though donors were nominally healthy when sampled. The V end lost 7 bases, the J end lost 9 bases, and 13 bases lay between the germline ends. CDR1 MDHEN and CDR2 SYDVKM come from the germline V gene. This CDR3 contains 11 residues. This sequence was found in a woman aged 45-60 years in good health and CMV-seronegative. The rearrangement links TRBV28 to TRBJ2-7; no firm D call. Material: PBMCs. The CDR3 nucleotides are TGTGCCAGCAACCCCGCCCCGAGGCAGTACTTC. Its protein product is CASNPAPRQYF.